This T cell receptor beta chain was profiled in a study of neurological immune-mediated disorders. TCRdb redid the calling of the 5' RACE reads with MiXCR, one entry per CDR3 protein. Among tens of thousands of distinct CDR3 sequences listed, 11% were seen once. Details on this clonotype: What it recognizes is unknown.

General study points: HTLV-1-associated myelopathy displayed the greatest TCR clonal expansion, and multiple sclerosis exhibited the smallest, lower than that of healthy controls.

Sequenced material: CD4+ T cells from blood. The clonotype originates from a woman aged 30 to 39 with HTLV-1-associated myelopathy (HAM/TSP).

CDR3 residues: CASSPGQQETQYF. In nucleotides, the CDR3 is TGTGCCAGCAGCCCTGGACAGCAAGAGACCCAGTACTTC. J is TRBJ2-5 and V is TRBV7-2; possible D gene TRBD1, 6 bases. The CDR3 consists of 13 residues. The V end lost 5 bases, the J end lost 2 bases, and 9 bases lay between the germline ends. Germline V gene lookup returns CDR1 SGHTA and CDR2 FQGNSA.